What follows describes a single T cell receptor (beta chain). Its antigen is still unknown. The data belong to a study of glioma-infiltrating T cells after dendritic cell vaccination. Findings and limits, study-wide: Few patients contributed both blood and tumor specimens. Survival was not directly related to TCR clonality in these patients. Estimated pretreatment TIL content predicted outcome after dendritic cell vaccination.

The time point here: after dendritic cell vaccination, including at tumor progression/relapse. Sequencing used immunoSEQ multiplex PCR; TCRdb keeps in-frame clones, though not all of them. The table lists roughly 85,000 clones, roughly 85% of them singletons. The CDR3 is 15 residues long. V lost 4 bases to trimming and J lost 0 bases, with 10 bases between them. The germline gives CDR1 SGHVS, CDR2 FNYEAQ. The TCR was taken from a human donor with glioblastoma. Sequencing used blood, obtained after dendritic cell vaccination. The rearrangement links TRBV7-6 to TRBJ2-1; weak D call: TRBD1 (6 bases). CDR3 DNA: TGTGCCAGCAGCTCGCAGGGGAGCTCCTACAATGAGCAGTTCTTC. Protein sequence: CASSSQGSSYNEQFF.